Below, one T cell receptor (beta chain) is given with its context. Its antigen remains unidentified. The sample comes from a study of cytomegalovirus exposure and HLA in healthy donors (dated by TCRdb to 2017 to 2019). Some background on the complete study: According to an earlier analysis of 550 to 750 of the donors, 150 million to 200 million T cells yielded roughly 110 million unique TCR beta sequences and about 300 Gb of sequence data. Typing coverage differed by locus: A, B, C, DRB1 and DQB1 were typed in about 629-640 donors, DQA1 in 522, DPA1 in around 610, and DPB1 in 472. A few DR-DQ haplotypes were treated as single units for association and clustering because of strong linkage in the cohort. Rather than drawing on any new phenotypic data, the later analysis identified candidate immune exposures from TCR beta sequences and the way those sequences occurred across donors. All discovery cohort repertoires had been generated using a single sequencing platform. In a later genetic analysis, genome-wide SNP genotypes for about 55% of the roughly 700 donors were used, and that subset was treated as a discovery cohort. To study patterns of TCR occurrence, a later analysis re-analyzed previously published TCR beta repertoires from just over 650 donors and added high-resolution HLA genotyping. Class I and class II HLA loci were covered by the typing at four-digit resolution. In an earlier analysis of a few hundred of the donors, high-throughput TCR beta sequencing was used to judge whether each TCR beta V gene segment behaved as functional or pseudogenic. The study was designed to test whether signatures of past pathogen exposure could be identified by cataloging public T cell receptors. Using immunosequencing, the study profiled T cell repertoires from some 670 subjects and related those repertoires to cytomegalovirus serostatus. Besides the first cohort of around 700 subjects, a separate validation cohort made up of 120 different subjects was used. An early release covering roughly 640 HLA-typed donors comprised 250 to 350 gigabases of sequencing data and around 85 million unique TCR sequences. Among about 360 genotyped donors of the cohort, an average of approximately 240,000 unique TCR beta nucleotide sequences were sequenced per donor, around 20% of them non-productive. High-throughput TCR immunosequencing, statistical association of individual TCRs with disease status, and machine learning were combined to predict cytomegalovirus infection status. Donor age, sex, ethnicity and CMV serostatus were compiled together with the repertoire data. The genetic ancestry cluster associated with self-reported Caucasian donors included roughly 84% of the 398 genotyped donors.

Library preparation was by the immunoSEQ multiplex PCR assay. A mixture of 60 forward primers for TCR Vbeta segments and 13 reverse primers for TCR Jbeta segments was used in the multiplex PCR. The CDR3 region of rearranged TCR beta genes was amplified from genomic DNA with a multiplex PCR assay. The Illumina HiSeq System was used to sequence the amplified TCR beta libraries as 87-base-pair reads. The authors' pipeline ran thus. In a later analysis, 70 million to 95 million unique TCR beta chains were counted across the 650 to 750 repertoires, and around 10 million of these chains were shared by at least two donors. To remove PCR and sequencing errors, raw reads were error-corrected and collapsed into unique sequences using a nearest-neighbor algorithm that merged closely related sequences. To assign V, D and J gene segments, CDR3 sequences were aligned to IMGT reference sequences. For a sequence to be retained, at least a six-nucleotide match to both a V gene segment and a J gene segment was required. A rearrangement counted as productive if the CDR3 had no stop codons and remained in frame with V and J, and every other rearrangement counted as non-productive. Following IMGT convention, CDR3 was defined as the stretch from the second conserved V-encoded cysteine up to the conserved J-encoded phenylalanine. Sequences without an unambiguous match to a single V gene segment were excluded from the earlier analysis of almost 600 of the donors. An earlier analysis of a few hundred of the donors classified V segments as functional when productive rearrangements were above 56.7% and as segregating when the standard deviation between donors was above 5%. A statistical classification framework was built for diagnosing cytomegalovirus status from the catalog of TCR beta chain sequences. In a later analysis, TCR nucleotide sequences were compared against IMGT/GENE-DB human TR gene sequences so that V and J genes could be assigned. The TCRdist pipeline was used in a later analysis to assign CDR3 sequences and most-parsimonious VDJ recombination scenarios. A later analysis defined each TCR beta chain by its CDR3 amino acid sequence plus V-gene family, and excluded reads lacking a unique V-gene family. In a later analysis, approximately 640 highly shared, low-generation-probability nucleotide sequences were removed to address suspected cross-contamination and a sequencing artifact. A later analysis calculated a clonal expansion index for each public chain from normalized within-repertoire ranks of inferred template counts. In a later analysis, generation probabilities were computed using a VDJ recombination model fitted to out-of-frame rearrangements, and the results were checked against IGoR. In a later analysis, TCR-TCR, TCR-HLA and TCR-CMV co-occurrence was scored with hypergeometric tests, and a repertoire-size bias correction was applied to TCR pairs. False discovery rates were estimated in a later analysis by permuting HLA or CMV assignments 20 times. In a later analysis, co-occurring TCRs were grouped using DBSCAN, with TCRdist sequence similarity added in when clustering inside HLA-allele-positive subsets. For co-occurrence clustering, repertoires with fewer than 30,000 or more than 120,000 public chains were excluded, along with roughly 5 repertoires with anomalous nucleotide sharing. TCRdb carries this immuneACCESS record with in-frame sequences only. Its versions omit some clonotypes, under half of them owing to an unresolved V gene in the studies checked, with the rest unexplained. V, J and clone size are taken as reported in that table, and D and trimming were inferred from the DNA itself. The table of this sample itemizes 20,000 to 25,000 clones. The ten most abundant clones make up 22% of the sample.

The cohort was made up of 666 healthy bone marrow donors. All cohort members were sampled while nominally healthy, although unrecorded immune exposures were likely present. The donor tested CMV seropositive, placing the donor among the roughly 270 seropositive members of the cohort. A peripheral blood sample was provided by each donor, and peripheral blood mononuclear cells were used for TCR beta sequencing. Genomic DNA extraction from the blood cell samples was performed with the Qiagen DNeasy Blood Extraction Kit. From the cysteine up to the phenylalanine, the CDR3 has a length of 16 residues. Only CDR3 DNA is held: 48 bases, read in frame from base 1. Taken from the germline V gene (reference sequence), the CDR1 and CDR2 loops are MNHNY and SVGAGI. V sheds 0 bases and J sheds 0 bases, leaving 8 bases between their ends. General conclusions and limits of the study: The presence/absence analyses assumed that sequencing depth was roughly uniform across donors, and that assumption may not be true. CMV serostatus was the only immune exposure information available for the cohort. According to a later analysis, parvovirus B19, influenza, CMV and Epstein-Barr virus appeared linked to several top co-occurrence clusters. Strong co-occurrence of HLA alleles, especially DR and DQ, made assigning TCR associations to individual alleles difficult. Because counts were too low, under 20 rarely observed V segments, including chromosome 9 orphons, were left out of the earlier analysis of 587 of the donors. An association between a missense DCLRE1C variant and V-gene and J-gene trimming of TCR beta chains was found in a later genetic analysis and replicated in an independent cohort. Because some donors lacked HLA typing at each locus, the association tests relied only on the typed subset. A total of 150 to 200 TCR beta chains were listed by the study as associated with cytomegalovirus. At a false discovery rate of 0.05, a later analysis linked about 17,000 TCR beta sequences to specific HLA alleles. Across donors, most TCR sequences were observed very rarely, whereas some public TCRs were present in many individuals. A further reported finding was that TCR beta sequences accurately predicted the HLA-A and HLA-B alleles for most subjects in the first cohort. Linkage disequilibrium might explain the correlated functional status among segregating V segments, but an unknown experimental factor could not be ruled out. It was suggested by the authors that the approach could potentially be generalized to other disease states and immunological phenotypes. Most CMV-associated TCR beta chains appeared to be HLA-restricted in a later analysis, and the HLA associations seemed to be driven largely by CMV exposure. An earlier analysis of some 590 of the donors showed that most TCR beta V segments appeared in productive rearrangements either about 87% or about 30% of the time, which broadly matched IMGT annotations. In this cohort, only TCR beta chains were sequenced, and detectable features were limited by the absence of alpha or paired-chain data. A later analysis found that TCR association rates varied across HLA loci, with DRB1 alleles showing the most associated TCRs and HLA-C alleles the fewest. A cluster of highly shared sequence variants was judged likely to represent a technical artifact of the sequencing pipeline. The classifier was reported to diagnose cytomegalovirus status with high specificity and sensitivity in both the original cohort and the validation cohort. Three of the identified cytomegalovirus-associated TCR beta chains were confirmed in vitro to be specific for cytomegalovirus antigens. A later analysis found that HLA-associated TCR beta chains were more clonally expanded and had lower generation probabilities than equally common non-associated chains. According to a later genetic analysis, donors in an Asian-associated ancestry cluster had fewer N-insertions in productive TCRs than the approximately 710-donor mean. Some IMGT-functional V segments, including TRBV6-2 and TRBV6-3, could not be told apart with the 87-base-pair reads, so those segments were excluded.

Sequenced: PBMCs. This clonotype originated in a man aged 55 to 70 in good health and CMV-seropositive. Here the chain combines TRBV6-6 and TRBJ2-2; TRBD1 is possibly the D segment (5 matching bases). The sequenced DNA is TGTGCCAGCAGTTACTCGGGGCCCCCGAACACCGGGGAGCTGTTTTTT. This sequence encodes CASSYSGPPNTGELFF.